This record concerns one T cell receptor beta chain sequence. Its antigen is not identified. With 60 Vbeta and 13 Jbeta primers, the PCR was carried out. Data came from immunoSEQ multiplex PCR; TCRdb stores just in-frame clones and leaves some out. Seen here are under 150,000 clones, 65% to 90% observed once, and the top ten hold under 3.5%. This entry comes from a study of cytomegalovirus exposure and HLA in healthy donors. Points from the study as a whole: Donors were assumed by presence/absence analyses to have roughly uniform sequencing depth.

The sample comprised PBMCs. The origin of this receptor is a man in his forties or fifties in good health and CMV-seronegative.

Written as DNA, the CDR3 is TGTGCCAGCAGCTTAGGCACATCTAACTATGGCTACACCTTC. Protein: CASSLGTSNYGYTF. This rearrangement joins TRBV13 to TRBJ1-2; no definite D call. The V end was cut by 0 bases, the J end by 0 bases, with 5 bases between. Per germline, CDR1 PRHDT and CDR2 FYEKMQ (reference sequence). CDR3 length: 14 residues.